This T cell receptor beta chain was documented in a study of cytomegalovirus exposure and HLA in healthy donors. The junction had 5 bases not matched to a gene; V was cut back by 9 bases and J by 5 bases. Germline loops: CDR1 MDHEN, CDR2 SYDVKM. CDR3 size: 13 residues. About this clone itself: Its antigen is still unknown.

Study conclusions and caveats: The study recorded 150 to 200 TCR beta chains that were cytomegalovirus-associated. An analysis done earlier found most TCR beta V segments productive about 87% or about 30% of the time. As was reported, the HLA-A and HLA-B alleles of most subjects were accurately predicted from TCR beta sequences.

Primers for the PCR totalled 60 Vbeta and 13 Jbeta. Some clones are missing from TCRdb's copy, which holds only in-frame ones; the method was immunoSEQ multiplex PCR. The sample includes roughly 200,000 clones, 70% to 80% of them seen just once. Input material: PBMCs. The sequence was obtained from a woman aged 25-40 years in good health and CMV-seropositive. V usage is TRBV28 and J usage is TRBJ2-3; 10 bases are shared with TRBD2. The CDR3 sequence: CASRAGGLDTQYF. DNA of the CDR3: TGTGCCAGTAGAGCGGGAGGGTTAGATACGCAGTATTTT.